The 15 T cell receptor beta chains below were found in one sample sequenced in a study of blood T cell repertoires in COVID-19. Using immunoSEQ multiplex PCR, the repertoire was profiled, and TCRdb retains in-frame clones only, with some absent. The sample lists about 220,000 clones; roughly 86% were seen once. The sequenced sample was PBMCs or T cells enriched from blood (not recorded which). Every receptor here comes from a woman in her thirties with acute COVID-19.

This clone was detected once. The CDR3 sequence is CATPKFPGTKVPYGYTF. CDR3 bases: TGCGCCACCCCAAAATTCCCTGGAACTAAGGTCCCTTATGGCTACACCTTC. The V call is TRBV5-1, the J call TRBJ1-2; no reliable D call. Between the trimmed V and J ends, which lost 9 bases and 5 bases, there was a span of 29 bases. Germline loops: CDR1 SGHRS, CDR2 YFSETQ. The CDR3 sequence is 17 residues long.

This clone was seen a handful of times. The J gene is TRBJ1-2, the V gene TRBV2; TRBD1 matches 11 bases. The V and J ends lost 4 bases and 4 bases, in that order; junction bases with no gene match: 5. Germline CDR1 reads SNHLY; CDR2 reads FYNNEI. This CDR3 has 15 residues. DNA for the CDR3: TGTGCCAGCAGTGCCGGGACAGGGGGTTTCTATGGCTACACCTTC. It codes for CASSAGTGGFYGYTF.

J is TRBJ1-2 and V is TRBV3-1 (or the pseudogene TRBV3-2); 9 nucleotides line up with TRBD1. Germline lookup yields CDR1 LGHDT and CDR2 YNNKEL (reference sequence). CDR3 size: 20 residues. J lost 5 bases, V lost 2 bases, and 21 bases had no gene match. The CDR3 DNA reads as TGTGCCAGCAGCCAAACACAGGGGGCGCGATCGCCTTTGGGGAGATATGGCTACACCTTC. As protein: CASSQTQGARSPLGRYGYTF.

The rearrangement links TRBV29-1 to TRBJ2-7; 10 bases line up with TRBD2. The ends lost 2 bases at V and 0 bases at J; junction bases unmatched: 4. Germline V lookup: CDR1 SQVTM, CDR2 ANQGSEA. There are 15 residues in the CDR3. DNA of the CDR3: TGCAGCGTTGAACTAGCGGGGGCGAGCTCCTACGAGCAGTACTTC. Translated, it gives CSVELAGASSYEQYF.

The chain combines TRBV10-3 with TRBJ2-2, with TRBD1 matching over 8 bases. Germline-derived CDR1 and CDR2 are ENHRY and SYGVKD. V was clipped by 5 bases and J by 1 base; unmatched bases: 3. The CDR3 totals 15 residues. This chain's CDR3 is CAISSGTGNTGELFF. The CDR3 nucleotides are TGTGCCATCAGTTCCGGGACAGGGAACACCGGGGAGCTGTTTTTT.

The V gene is TRBV29-1, the J gene TRBJ1-1, with 8 nucleotides matching TRBD1. This CDR3 region has 13 residues. The V segment lost 7 bases and the J segment 8 bases; nucleotides outside the gene matches: 12. The germline V gene has CDR1 SQVTM and CDR2 ANQGSEA. The CDR3 nucleotides read TGCAGCGCAGCAGCCGGGACAGGAGAAGAAGCTTTCTTT. Translating it yields CSAAAGTGEEAFF.

The chain combines TRBV7-2 with TRBJ1-6; a possible D gene is TRBD1 (6 bases). The germline V gene has CDR1 SGHTA and CDR2 FQGNSA. The CDR3 sequence is 14 residues long. The V and J ends lost 6 bases and 5 bases respectively, with 11 bases between them. The CDR3 sequence: CASRHRVDNSPLHF. CDR3 sequence (DNA): TGTGCCAGCAGGCACAGGGTAGATAATTCACCCCTCCACTTT.

CDR3 DNA sequence: TGTGCCAGCTCAAGGGGCCTCCGCGACAGCAATCAGCCCCAGCATTTT. It translates to CASSRGLRDSNQPQHF. The chain couples TRBV18 to TRBJ1-5, with D possibly matching TRBD1 (5 bases). The germline V and J ends were trimmed by 5 bases and 1 base, with 15 bases remaining between them. Germline CDR1 and CDR2: KGHSH and LQKENI. This CDR3 is built from 16 residues.

The rearrangement links TRBV4-3 to TRBJ1-5; D might be TRBD1 (5 bases). V was shortened by 1 base and J by 7 bases, with 8 bases between the two germline ends. In germline, CDR1 is LGHNA, CDR2 YSLEER. The CDR3 is 13 residues long. The CDR3 here is CASSQARQQPQHF. The CDR3 DNA sequence: TGCGCCAGCAGCCAAGCCCGACAGCAGCCCCAGCATTTT.

In its sample, this clone was seen a few times. The chain couples TRBV18 to TRBJ1-1, with a weak D call TRBD1 (5 bases). Germline V gene lookup returns CDR1 KGHSH and CDR2 LQKENI. Trimming removed 3 bases from V and 6 bases from J, with 14 bases in between. The CDR3 covers 14 residues. The CDR3 DNA is TGTGCCAGCTCACCCGGTAGGGGTTTTGCTGAAGCTTTCTTT. Translated: CASSPGRGFAEAFF.

This sequence joins TRBV5-1 and TRBJ2-3, with 8 bases lining up with TRBD2. The CDR3 loop spans 15 amino acids. In germline, CDR1 is SGHRS, CDR2 YFSETQ. J was trimmed by 2 bases and V by 4 bases; bases with no gene match: 6. CDR3 region: CASSQQRGTTDTQYF. In DNA form, the CDR3 reads TGCGCCAGCAGCCAACAGCGGGGGACCACAGATACGCAGTATTTT.

This clone was recorded only once. This chain joins TRBV6-4 and TRBJ2-2; 7 bases map to TRBD2. There are 17 residues in the CDR3. Per the germline V gene, CDR1 is MRHNA and CDR2 is SNTAGT. V was pared by 0 bases and J by 6 bases, with 10 bases of the junction left unmatched. CDR3 bases: TGTGCCAGCAGTGACTCGGCGGGAGCGGGTCTCCCCGGGGAGCTGTTTTTT. Translation: CASSDSAGAGLPGELFF.

V is TRBV5-5 and J is TRBJ1-2; 11 bases are a match to TRBD1. Losses at the gene ends were 3 bases for V and 8 bases for J; bases not matched to a gene: 9. The CDR3 loop spans 15 amino acids. CDR1 SGHKS and CDR2 YYEKEE come from the germline V gene (reference sequence). CDR3 sequence reads: CASSYGQGASWGYTF. The CDR3 nucleotides are TGTGCCAGCAGCTATGGACAGGGGGCGTCGTGGGGCTACACCTTC.

The count of this clone is one. The sample carries other DNA sequences with the same CDR3. CDR3 coding DNA: TGCAGCGTCGCACAGGGTCGCGATGGCTACACCTTC. It specifies CSVAQGRDGYTF. The chain links TRBV29-1 to TRBJ1-2; perhaps TRBD1 as D (6 bases). Per germline, CDR1 SQVTM and CDR2 ANQGSEA. The V gene lost 6 bases and the J gene lost 6 bases, with 14 bases spanning the gap. The CDR3 covers 12 residues.

This clone showed up just once. The chain uses TRBV19 and TRBJ2-5; TRBD2 might be the D (6 bases). The V end lost 6 bases, the J end lost 1 base, and 18 bases lay between the germline ends. From germline, CDR1 is LNHDA and CDR2 SQIVND (reference sequence). The CDR3 is 16 amino acids. This CDR3 is CASSFPGGTSQETQYF. CDR3 coding DNA: TGTGCCAGTAGCTTCCCGGGCGGGACGTCCCAAGAGACCCAGTACTTC.